The 2 T cell receptor beta chains in this list originate from one sample, sequenced in a study of blood T cell repertoires in COVID-19. Sequenced by immunoSEQ multiplex PCR; TCRdb stores in-frame clones only, minus some. The data show some 290,000 clones, roughly 87% seen once. The sample taken for sequencing was peripheral blood. The receptor source for this set is a woman aged 45 to 65 who had recovered from COVID-19.

J is TRBJ2-1 and V is TRBV19; D might be TRBD1 (6 bases). Trimming removed 2 bases at V and 0 bases at J, with 17 bases between. The CDR3 length is 18 residues. Per the germline V gene, CDR1 is LNHDA and CDR2 is SQIVND (reference sequence). CDR3 loop: CASSISDRLHSSYNEQFF. The CDR3 DNA sequence: TGTGCCAGTAGTATAAGCGACAGGCTGCACAGCTCCTACAATGAGCAGTTCTTC.

The rearrangement uses TRBV5-5 and TRBJ2-1, with 11 nucleotides matching TRBD2. Germline-derived CDR1 and CDR2 are SGHKS and YYEKEE (reference sequence). The trim removed 0 bases at V and 12 bases at J, leaving 8 bases unmatched. The CDR3 runs to 15 residues. In DNA form, the CDR3 reads TGTGCCAGCAGCTTGGAAGGACTAGCGGGTGAAAGGCAGTTCTTC. As protein: CASSLEGLAGERQFF.